The following is a T cell receptor (beta chain) sequence with its context. The entry originates in a study of blood T cell repertoires in COVID-19. Study overall: In each case, the material was cDNA or gDNA derived from T cells, B-cell-depleted T cells, or PBMCs.

CDR3 length: 15 amino acids. The V end lost 0 bases, the J end lost 3 bases, and 9 bases lay between the germline ends. Looked up from germline, CDR1 is MNHEY and CDR2 is SVGEGT. Per the authors' pipeline: Reference gene primers were amplified, and this amplification served to estimate nucleated cell counts. The method was immunoSEQ multiplex PCR; TCRdb's version includes in-frame clones alone and lacks a portion of them. V and J calls and clone size are given by that table; D and trimming were obtained from the DNA. The table shows around 90,000 clones, with over 80% occurring only once. The V and J genes are TRBV6-2 or TRBV6-3 and TRBJ1-5; D gene uncertain. The source of this sequence is a woman in her sixties or seventies with active or convalescent COVID-19. Sequences were obtained from peripheral blood. The CDR3 DNA reads TGTGCCAGCAGTTACTCGCGGGCAGACAATCAGCCCCAGCATTTT. Its protein is CASSYSRADNQPQHF.